The rows below give T cell receptor beta chains drawn from one sample of a study of CD8 T cells in Susac syndrome. MiXCR was run by TCRdb on the immunoSEQ multiplex PCR reads, yielding one entry per CDR3 protein. The sample carries about 150,000 distinct CDR3 sequences, approximately 93% recorded once. Sequenced material: CD4+ T cells from PBMCs. These receptor sequences come from a human donor in good health. CDR3s include the opening cysteine and the closing phenylalanine or tryptophan. The order of the fields is V gene, clone size, D gene, CDR3 length, J gene, CDR3 protein, CDR3 DNA. D genes are given only for firm matches. The size entry is marked missing in some rows and otherwise reads once, few, many or a size class.

V gene: TRBV6-1
clone size: once
D gene: TRBD2
CDR3 length: 13
J gene: TRBJ2-7
CDR3 protein: CASSTSGRYEQYF
CDR3 DNA: TGTGCCAGCAGCACTAGCGGGAGGTACGAGCAGTACTTC

V gene: TRBV9
clone size: NA
D gene: TRBD2
CDR3 length: 15
J gene: TRBJ2-1
CDR3 protein: CASSVGGARGSEQFF
CDR3 DNA: TGTGCCAGCAGCGTAGGCGGGGCGCGCGGGAGTGAGCAGTTCTTC

V gene: TRBV28
clone size: once
D gene: TRBD2
CDR3 length: 16
J gene: TRBJ2-7
CDR3 protein: CASSPPGLGSSYEQYF
CDR3 DNA: TGTGCCAGCAGTCCACCTGGACTAGGGAGCTCCTACGAGCAGTACTTC

V gene: TRBV3-1
clone size: NA
D gene: NA
CDR3 length: 15
J gene: TRBJ2-3
CDR3 protein: CASSQGIPGTDTQYF
CDR3 DNA: TGTGCCAGCAGCCAAGGAATCCCCGGCACAGATACGCAGTATTTT

V gene: TRBV18
clone size: NA
D gene: TRBD1
CDR3 length: 16
J gene: TRBJ2-5
CDR3 protein: CASSPPGTVVQETQYF
CDR3 DNA: TGTGCCAGCTCACCCCCCGGGACAGTCGTTCAAGAGACCCAGTACTTC

V gene: TRBV18
clone size: NA
D gene: TRBD1
CDR3 length: 15
J gene: TRBJ2-3
CDR3 protein: CASSPPGQGGDTQYF
CDR3 DNA: TGTGCCAGCTCACCTCCGGGACAGGGGGGAGATACGCAGTATTTT

V gene: TRBV19
clone size: once
D gene: NA
CDR3 length: 14
J gene: TRBJ2-7
CDR3 protein: CASSITRGAGEQYF
CDR3 DNA: TGTGCCAGTAGTATTACACGGGGCGCGGGCGAGCAGTACTTC

V gene: TRBV20-1
clone size: NA
D gene: TRBD1
CDR3 length: 12
J gene: TRBJ2-1
CDR3 protein: CSAPQGWDEQFF
CDR3 DNA: TGCAGTGCCCCACAGGGGTGGGATGAGCAGTTCTTC

V gene: TRBV3-1
clone size: once
D gene: NA
CDR3 length: 14
J gene: TRBJ1-1
CDR3 protein: CASSQARTAGRAFF
CDR3 DNA: TGTGCCAGCAGCCAAGCCCGGACAGCTGGTCGAGCTTTCTTT

V gene: TRBV13
clone size: NA
D gene: NA
CDR3 length: 13
J gene: TRBJ2-7
CDR3 protein: CASAGTDDYEQYF
CDR3 DNA: TGTGCCAGCGCTGGGACGGACGACTACGAGCAGTACTTC

V gene: TRBV7-9
clone size: once
D gene: NA
CDR3 length: 12
J gene: TRBJ1-2
CDR3 protein: CASGFGGDGYTF
CDR3 DNA: TGTGCCAGCGGGTTTGGGGGAGATGGCTACACCTTC

V gene: TRBV29-1
clone size: NA
D gene: TRBD2
CDR3 length: 14
J gene: TRBJ2-3
CDR3 protein: CSVPGAVAGEAQYF
CDR3 DNA: TGCAGCGTCCCCGGGGCGGTAGCGGGAGAAGCGCAGTATTTT

V gene: TRBV14
clone size: NA
D gene: TRBD2
CDR3 length: 20
J gene: TRBJ2-3
CDR3 protein: CASSQDGLAAYWGGTDTQYF
CDR3 DNA: TGTGCCAGCAGCCAAGATGGGCTAGCGGCTTACTGGGGCGGCACAGATACGCAGTATTTT

V gene: TRBV10-3
clone size: NA
D gene: TRBD1
CDR3 length: 13
J gene: TRBJ1-2
CDR3 protein: CAIRGDRGSGYTF
CDR3 DNA: TGTGCCATCAGAGGGGACAGGGGGTCTGGCTACACCTTC

V gene: TRBV20-1
clone size: NA
D gene: NA
CDR3 length: 12
J gene: TRBJ2-1
CDR3 protein: CSARRAANEQFF
CDR3 DNA: TGCAGTGCTAGGAGGGCGGCCAATGAGCAGTTCTTC

V gene: TRBV25-1
clone size: NA
D gene: NA
CDR3 length: 14
J gene: TRBJ1-2
CDR3 protein: CASSEWGGNYGYTF
CDR3 DNA: TGTGCCAGCAGTGAATGGGGGGGTAACTATGGCTACACCTTC

V gene: TRBV12-3/TRBV12-4
clone size: NA
D gene: TRBD1
CDR3 length: 13
J gene: TRBJ1-1
CDR3 protein: CASSTGGRTEAFF
CDR3 DNA: TGTGCCAGCAGCACAGGGGGCCGGACTGAAGCTTTCTTT

V gene: TRBV2
clone size: once
D gene: TRBD2
CDR3 length: 15
J gene: TRBJ2-1
CDR3 protein: CASRGSGTSLNEQFF
CDR3 DNA: TGTGCCAGCAGAGGATCCGGGACTAGCCTCAATGAGCAGTTCTTC

V gene: TRBV20-1
clone size: NA
D gene: NA
CDR3 length: 13
J gene: TRBJ1-3
CDR3 protein: CSARDRGRNTIYF
CDR3 DNA: TGCAGTGCTAGAGATCGGGGGAGAAACACCATATATTTT

V gene: TRBV4-2
clone size: NA
D gene: TRBD2
CDR3 length: 14
J gene: TRBJ2-5
CDR3 protein: CASSQRLAGETQYF
CDR3 DNA: TGTGCCAGCAGCCAACGACTAGCGGGAGAGACCCAGTACTTC

V gene: TRBV12-3/TRBV12-4
clone size: NA
D gene: TRBD1
CDR3 length: 16
J gene: TRBJ1-3
CDR3 protein: CASSPRTGSSGNTIYF
CDR3 DNA: TGTGCCAGCAGTCCACGGACAGGCAGCTCTGGAAACACCATATATTTT

V gene: TRBV27
clone size: NA
D gene: TRBD1
CDR3 length: 16
J gene: TRBJ2-7
CDR3 protein: CASSLSLRDRRHEQYF
CDR3 DNA: TGTGCCAGCAGTTTATCATTACGGGACAGGCGGCACGAGCAGTACTTC

V gene: TRBV6-2/TRBV6-3
clone size: NA
D gene: TRBD1
CDR3 length: 11
J gene: TRBJ1-2
CDR3 protein: CASRQGDGYTF
CDR3 DNA: TGTGCCAGCAGACAGGGGGACGGCTACACCTTC

V gene: TRBV29-1
clone size: NA
D gene: TRBD2
CDR3 length: 16
J gene: TRBJ2-1
CDR3 protein: CSVEGSRTSGYNEQFF
CDR3 DNA: TGCAGCGTTGAAGGGAGCCGGACTAGCGGTTACAATGAGCAGTTCTTC

V gene: TRBV12-3/TRBV12-4
clone size: NA
D gene: NA
CDR3 length: 20
J gene: TRBJ2-4
CDR3 protein: CASSRSGGTVPSLAKNIQYF
CDR3 DNA: TGTGCCAGCAGCCGGTCGGGCGGGACCGTTCCTAGTTTAGCCAAAAACATTCAGTACTTC

V gene: TRBV9
clone size: NA
D gene: NA
CDR3 length: 13
J gene: TRBJ1-2
CDR3 protein: CASSQPGDYGYTF
CDR3 DNA: TGTGCCAGCAGCCAGCCAGGTGATTATGGCTACACCTTC

V gene: TRBV24-1
clone size: NA
D gene: NA
CDR3 length: 14
J gene: TRBJ2-2
CDR3 protein: CATSDDDTTGELFF
CDR3 DNA: TGTGCCACCAGTGATGACGACACTACCGGGGAGCTGTTTTTT

V gene: TRBV29-1
clone size: NA
D gene: NA
CDR3 length: 14
J gene: TRBJ1-1
CDR3 protein: CSVAIRAGGTEAFF
CDR3 DNA: TGCAGCGTGGCAATCAGGGCTGGAGGCACTGAAGCTTTCTTT

V gene: TRBV20-1
clone size: NA
D gene: TRBD1
CDR3 length: 16
J gene: TRBJ2-5
CDR3 protein: CSARGNIRDRRETQYF
CDR3 DNA: TGCAGTGCTAGAGGAAACATCCGGGACAGAAGAGAGACCCAGTACTTC

V gene: TRBV5-1
clone size: NA
D gene: NA
CDR3 length: 15
J gene: TRBJ2-3
CDR3 protein: CASSWSRGATDTQYF
CDR3 DNA: TGCGCCAGCAGCTGGTCTAGAGGAGCGACAGATACGCAGTATTTT

V gene: TRBV5-1
clone size: once
D gene: TRBD2
CDR3 length: 14
J gene: TRBJ2-4
CDR3 protein: CASSPGLGKNIQYF
CDR3 DNA: TGCGCCAGCAGCCCGGGACTAGGAAAAAACATTCAGTACTTC

V gene: TRBV12-3/TRBV12-4
clone size: NA
D gene: NA
CDR3 length: 12
J gene: TRBJ1-3
CDR3 protein: CASSFSGNTIYF
CDR3 DNA: TGTGCCAGCAGTTTCTCTGGAAACACCATATATTTT

V gene: TRBV9
clone size: NA
D gene: NA
CDR3 length: 17
J gene: TRBJ2-5
CDR3 protein: CASSIWGETAGKETQYF
CDR3 DNA: TGTGCCAGCAGCATCTGGGGGGAGACCGCGGGTAAAGAGACCCAGTACTTC

V gene: TRBV5-4
clone size: once
D gene: NA
CDR3 length: 14
J gene: TRBJ2-7
CDR3 protein: CASSLSLSSYEQYF
CDR3 DNA: TGTGCCAGCAGCTTGAGTCTGAGTTCCTACGAGCAGTACTTC

V gene: TRBV7-2
clone size: NA
D gene: NA
CDR3 length: 15
J gene: TRBJ2-7
CDR3 protein: CASSLGVVHSYEQYF
CDR3 DNA: TGTGCCAGCAGCTTAGGGGTCGTTCATTCCTACGAGCAGTACTTC

V gene: TRBV19
clone size: NA
D gene: NA
CDR3 length: 13
J gene: TRBJ1-2
CDR3 protein: CASSIDYYYGYTF
CDR3 DNA: TGTGCCAGTAGTATAGACTATTACTATGGCTACACCTTC

V gene: TRBV7-2
clone size: once
D gene: TRBD2
CDR3 length: 16
J gene: TRBJ2-7
CDR3 protein: CASSLQRREVSYEQYF
CDR3 DNA: TGTGCCAGCAGCTTGCAACGGCGGGAGGTCTCCTACGAGCAGTACTTC

V gene: TRBV5-4
clone size: NA
D gene: NA
CDR3 length: 16
J gene: TRBJ2-4
CDR3 protein: CASSLEGQGPKNIQYF
CDR3 DNA: TGTGCCAGCAGCTTGGAAGGGCAGGGCCCCAAAAACATTCAGTACTTC

V gene: TRBV20-1
clone size: NA
D gene: NA
CDR3 length: 14
J gene: TRBJ2-7
CDR3 protein: CSARDLDRSYEQYF
CDR3 DNA: TGCAGTGCTAGAGATCTCGACAGATCCTACGAGCAGTACTTC

V gene: TRBV30
clone size: NA
D gene: NA
CDR3 length: 13
J gene: TRBJ1-5
CDR3 protein: CAWAQDLNQPQHF
CDR3 DNA: TGTGCCTGGGCCCAGGACCTCAATCAGCCCCAGCATTTT

V gene: TRBV27
clone size: NA
D gene: TRBD2
CDR3 length: 15
J gene: TRBJ2-3
CDR3 protein: CASGSGIPSTDTQYF
CDR3 DNA: TGTGCCAGCGGAAGCGGGATCCCTAGCACAGATACGCAGTATTTT

V gene: TRBV20-1
clone size: NA
D gene: NA
CDR3 length: 15
J gene: TRBJ2-1
CDR3 protein: CSAEDLTSSYNEQFF
CDR3 DNA: TGCAGTGCTGAGGACCTAACCTCCTCCTACAATGAGCAGTTCTTC

V gene: TRBV5-1
clone size: few
D gene: NA
CDR3 length: 11
J gene: TRBJ2-5
CDR3 protein: CASSLSETQYF
CDR3 DNA: TGTGCCAGCAGCTTGTCGGAGACCCAGTACTTC

V gene: TRBV27
clone size: NA
D gene: NA
CDR3 length: 14
J gene: TRBJ2-3
CDR3 protein: CASSAGLSTDTQYF
CDR3 DNA: TGTGCCAGCAGTGCGGGACTGAGCACAGATACGCAGTATTTT

V gene: TRBV6-5
clone size: NA
D gene: NA
CDR3 length: 15
J gene: TRBJ2-3
CDR3 protein: CASSYFSTSTDTQYF
CDR3 DNA: TGTGCCAGCAGTTACTTTTCAACCAGCACAGATACGCAGTATTTT

V gene: TRBV6-2/TRBV6-3
clone size: NA
D gene: TRBD2
CDR3 length: 15
J gene: TRBJ2-1
CDR3 protein: CASKVAGPSYNEQFF
CDR3 DNA: TGTGCCAGCAAAGTAGCGGGCCCCTCCTACAATGAGCAGTTCTTC

V gene: TRBV6-1
clone size: NA
D gene: NA
CDR3 length: 12
J gene: TRBJ2-3
CDR3 protein: CASTERTYTQYF
CDR3 DNA: TGTGCCAGCACCGAGCGGACTTATACGCAGTATTTT

V gene: TRBV12-3/TRBV12-4
clone size: few
D gene: NA
CDR3 length: 14
J gene: TRBJ2-3
CDR3 protein: CASSLVGSTDTQYF
CDR3 DNA: TGTGCCAGCAGTTTAGTCGGGAGTACAGATACGCAGTATTTT

V gene: TRBV6-6
clone size: NA
D gene: NA
CDR3 length: 13
J gene: TRBJ2-5
CDR3 protein: CASSYSSMGTQYF
CDR3 DNA: TGTGCCAGCAGTTACTCCAGTATGGGGACCCAGTACTTC

V gene: TRBV5-6
clone size: NA
D gene: NA
CDR3 length: 16
J gene: TRBJ2-1
CDR3 protein: CASSLWTPSMYNEQFF
CDR3 DNA: TGTGCCAGCAGCCTCTGGACTCCCTCCATGTACAATGAGCAGTTCTTC

V gene: TRBV19
clone size: NA
D gene: TRBD1
CDR3 length: 12
J gene: TRBJ1-2
CDR3 protein: CASSIGQGGYTF
CDR3 DNA: TGTGCCAGTAGTATCGGACAGGGTGGCTACACCTTC

V gene: TRBV7-9
clone size: NA
D gene: NA
CDR3 length: 12
J gene: TRBJ2-1
CDR3 protein: CASHQGGDEQFF
CDR3 DNA: TGTGCCAGCCACCAAGGGGGGGATGAGCAGTTCTTC

V gene: TRBV10-3
clone size: NA
D gene: TRBD1
CDR3 length: 14
J gene: TRBJ2-7
CDR3 protein: CAIQSGTGTYEQYF
CDR3 DNA: TGTGCCATCCAGTCCGGGACAGGAACCTACGAGCAGTACTTC

V gene: TRBV5-1
clone size: NA
D gene: NA
CDR3 length: 19
J gene: TRBJ2-7
CDR3 protein: CASAYSTLVTGTDLGEQYF
CDR3 DNA: TGCGCCAGCGCTTACTCGACACTTGTGACCGGGACCGATCTGGGGGAGCAGTACTTC

V gene: TRBV20-1
clone size: NA
D gene: NA
CDR3 length: 14
J gene: TRBJ2-5
CDR3 protein: CSAAPGTSQETQYF
CDR3 DNA: TGCAGTGCTGCTCCCGGGACAAGTCAAGAGACCCAGTACTTC

V gene: TRBV15
clone size: NA
D gene: TRBD2
CDR3 length: 15
J gene: TRBJ2-7
CDR3 protein: CATSRAFSGRHEQYF
CDR3 DNA: TGTGCCACCAGCAGAGCGTTTAGCGGGAGACACGAGCAGTACTTC

V gene: TRBV10-3
clone size: NA
D gene: NA
CDR3 length: 15
J gene: TRBJ2-3
CDR3 protein: CAISESYRSTDTQYF
CDR3 DNA: TGTGCCATCAGTGAGTCGTACAGAAGCACAGATACGCAGTATTTT

V gene: TRBV5-4
clone size: once
D gene: TRBD1
CDR3 length: 15
J gene: TRBJ1-6
CDR3 protein: CASSLEDRANSPLHF
CDR3 DNA: TGTGCCAGCAGCTTGGAAGACAGGGCGAATTCACCCCTCCACTTT

V gene: TRBV11-2
clone size: NA
D gene: TRBD2
CDR3 length: 15
J gene: TRBJ2-7
CDR3 protein: CASSPGLADIYEQYF
CDR3 DNA: TGTGCCAGCAGCCCAGGACTAGCGGATATATACGAGCAGTACTTC